The 3 T cell receptor beta chains reported below all come from one sample, sequenced in a study of T cells in women clearing cervical HPV infection. Clones were read by immunoSEQ multiplex PCR, and TCRdb kept only the in-frame ones, dropping some. This repertoire includes 40,000 to 55,000 clones. The sequenced sample consisted of blood buffy coat. The source of these receptors is a woman aged 18 to 75 with a cervical HPV16 infection that either progressed to CIN3+ or cleared (not recorded which).

In the case of this clone: The read stops 3 residues short of the end of the CDR3; the missing end is completed from the germline J gene. The chain links TRBV7-9 to TRBJ1-2; possible D gene TRBD1, 5 bases. Germline loops: CDR1 SEHNR, CDR2 FQNEAQ (reference sequence). This CDR3 has 13 residues. The sequenced CDR3 bases are TGTGCCAGCAGCCGAGCATTTGGGGCTGAC. This sequence encodes CASSRAFGAD. The entire CDR3 is CASSRAFGADYTF. Filled out from reference TRBV7-9 and TRBJ1-2, the complete variable domain reads DTGVSQNPRHKITKRGQNVTFRCDPISEHNRLYWYRQTLGQGPEFLTYFQNEAQLEKSRLLSDRFSAERPKGSFSTLEIQRTEQGDSAMYLCASSRAFGADYTFGSGTRLTVV.

Regarding this clone: The read comes to an end 3 residues before the CDR3 does, leaving the germline J gene to fill in the end. V gene TRBV18 combines with J gene TRBJ2-4; 9 bases agree with TRBD1. Germline V gives CDR1 KGHSH, CDR2 LQKENI. This CDR3 is 16 amino acids long. V was pared by 3 bases and J by 4 bases, with 7 bases of the junction left unmatched. CDR3 bases read: TGTGCCAGCTCACCTAATTCCGGGACAGGGAAAAACATT. Translation gives CASSPNSGTGKNI. The whole CDR3 protein reads CASSPNSGTGKNIQYF.

In the case of this clone: The read falls 3 residues short of the CDR3 end, and the missing part is taken from the germline J gene. The V gene is TRBV6-1, the J gene TRBJ1-5; a weak D match, TRBD1 (5 bases). There are 15 residues in the CDR3. Trimming cost V 2 bases and J 4 bases, with 12 bases left between them. The germline gives CDR1 MNHNS, CDR2 SASEGT. CDR3 region: CASSETGRPNQPQHF. The CDR3 DNA, read in part, is TGTGCCAGCAGTGAAACAGGTAGGCCAAATCAGCCC.